The source of this T cell receptor beta chain is a study of shared clonotypes between healthy human individuals (TCRdb year 2020). Turning to the overall study: Two women and three men aged 18 to 49 years were included in the cohort. For each donor, CD4 naive and CD4 memory were each given three plates, CD8 naive was given two plates, and CD8 memory was given one plate. To estimate repertoire size and how much clonotype sharing occurs between individuals, the study deeply sequenced the blood TCR repertoires of 4 to 6 healthy adults. Libraries were prepared and TCR repertoires were sequenced by different laboratories using diverse techniques, in order to increase sequencing depth and limit assay-specific biases. Per donor, leukapheresis produced somewhere between about 0.85 and 8.9 billion PBMCs. General conclusions and limits of the study: Naive subsets generally had larger estimated clonotype richness than memory subsets did. Rarefaction of sorted-subset datasets indicated incomplete sequencing despite the large sequencing depth. Sharing across a handful of donors was observed for about 4.8% of naive CD4, under 4% of naive CD8, over 2% of memory CD4, and about 0.4% of memory CD8 clonotypes. Higher generation probabilities were observed for clonotypes shared by all four sorted-subset donors than for non-shared clonotypes. Sampling was restricted to blood, and TCR repertoires in tissues likely differ from the TCR repertoires found in blood. Pairwise subsampling led to the expectation that sequencing depth would affect the degree of clonotype sharing among donors. The genetic and exposure-history diversity represented was limited by the small number of donors.

The CDR3 holds 13 amino acids from the cysteine to the phenylalanine. The CDR3 DNA has 39 bases and is translated from base 1. V is shortened by 5 bases, J by 6 bases, and the region joining them spans 13 bases. CDR1 is given as MNHNY and CDR2 as SVGAGI, both from the germline V gene (reference sequence). In the case of this clone: What antigen it recognizes has not been identified. Per-base qualities were not stored, and no clone one base away is much larger.

Using the deep immunoSEQ assay, TCR CDR3 regions were amplified from genomic DNA by multiplex PCR. For each cell subset, the extracted genomic DNA was distributed evenly across all wells of several immunoSEQ 96-well plates, and each plate served as one replicate. For sorted subsets, 200 to 250 ng of genomic DNA, equivalent to 25,000 to 35,000 T cell genomes, went into each replicate PCR. The purified libraries were quantified using a Qubit 3.0 fluorometer, sized with a Bioanalyzer 2100, and then quantified again using the KAPA Library Quantification kit. Every immunoSEQ 96-well plate was sequenced on a separate single-read 150-cycle Illumina NextSeq 550 flow cell. The source study handled its data this way. Because the immunoSEQ output held only junctional sequences and lacked quality scores, the filtering could not match the filtering applied to full-length reads. Sequences were annotated with PyIR, a Python wrapper for IgBLAST v1.9, using IMGT germline references to assign V/J genes and CDR3. Reads were filtered out if the reads had weak V/J assignments (E-value above 1e-6), no CDR3, stop codons, out-of-frame junctions, or ambiguous translated residues. A V3J clonotype was defined by an identical inferred V gene, J gene, and CDR3 amino acid sequence. Percentage overlap between repertoires was calculated by dividing the number of shared unique clonotypes by the size of the smaller repertoire. Repertoire richness was assessed with RTK rarefaction, the Chao1 estimator, and Recon v2.1 estimates of unobserved clonotypes. For all TCRbeta clonotypes obtained by the gDNA method from a handful of donors, generation probabilities were computed with OLGA. TCRdb took over this immuneACCESS table, retaining in-frame rearrangements with V and J assigned. Such tables are incomplete; in checked studies, under half of the missing clones stem from an unresolved V gene, and the remainder is unexplained. D and trimming were read from the DNA, whereas the V and J calls and clone size are those reported in that table. This sample lists about 2 million clones; about 95% were detected once. Around 0.13% of the sample goes to the ten largest clones.

Healthy HIV-negative adults with no recently reported acute infections or vaccinations were included as donors. All donors were Caucasian adults living in Nashville, Tennessee, USA. CD4+ T cells were enriched by magnetic negative selection, after which naive cells were positively selected on CD45RA and the negative fraction was taken as the memory subset. Blood was obtained by leukapheresis, after which PBMCs were separated by Ficoll-Histopaque density gradient centrifugation and cryopreserved in liquid nitrogen vapor phase. Analytical flow cytometry was used to check the purity and quantity of each magnetically sorted T cell population. Genomic DNA was isolated from every sorted fraction and measured by UV absorbance on a Nanodrop 2000c.

Sequenced material: naive CD4+ T cells sorted from blood. Per the publication, the cell subset or site label means: CD45RA+ positively selected. The sequence joins TRBV6-6 to TRBJ1-2; perhaps TRBD1 is the D gene, with 5 bases matching. The clonotype comes from a young man in good health. The DNA reads as follows: TGTGCCAGCAGTGCAGACAGTTCGGATGGCTACACCTTC. Its amino acids are CASSADSSDGYTF.